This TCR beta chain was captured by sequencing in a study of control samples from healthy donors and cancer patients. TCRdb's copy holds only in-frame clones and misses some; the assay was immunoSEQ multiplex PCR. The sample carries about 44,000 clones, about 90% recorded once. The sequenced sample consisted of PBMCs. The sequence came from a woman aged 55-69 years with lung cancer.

The CDR3 spells CASSPETSREQYF. CDR3 DNA sequence: TGTGCCAGCAGCCCAGAGACTAGTCGCGAGCAGTACTTC. This chain uses TRBV7-9 with TRBJ2-7, with a tentative D call TRBD2 (6 bases). CDR3 length: 13 residues. V lost 5 bases and J lost 6, with 14 bases in between. Germline V gives CDR1 SEHNR, CDR2 FQNEAQ (reference sequence).